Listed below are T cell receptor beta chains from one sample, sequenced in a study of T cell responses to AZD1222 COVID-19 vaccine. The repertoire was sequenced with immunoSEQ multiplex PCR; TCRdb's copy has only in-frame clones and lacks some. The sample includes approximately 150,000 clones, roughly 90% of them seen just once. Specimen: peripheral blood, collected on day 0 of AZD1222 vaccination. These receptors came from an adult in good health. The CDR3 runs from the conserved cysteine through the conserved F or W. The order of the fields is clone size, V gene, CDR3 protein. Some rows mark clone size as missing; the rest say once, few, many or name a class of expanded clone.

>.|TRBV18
CASSTTGRRETQYF
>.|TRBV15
CATSTQRRSNYGYTF
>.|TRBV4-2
CASSQDELTGELFF
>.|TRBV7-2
CASSLRREKLFF
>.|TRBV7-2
CASTLSWAVYNEQFF
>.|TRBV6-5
CAIAGGRPRGEQYF
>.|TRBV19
CASSPTGGTDTQYF
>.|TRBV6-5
CASSASGTGIEAFF
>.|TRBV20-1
CSASARANQPQHF
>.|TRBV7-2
CASSLRSSLRGAGQETQYF
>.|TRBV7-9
CASSLYRPHNEQFF
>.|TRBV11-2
CASSLDLRAEQFF
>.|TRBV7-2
CASSFGPTTDTQYF
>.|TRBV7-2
CASSQGTASGNTIYF
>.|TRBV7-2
CASSLGGAGETQYF
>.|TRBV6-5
CASSVGQLPTDTQYF
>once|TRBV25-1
CASSEGEGNKNIQYF
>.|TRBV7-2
CASSPIISGGAETQYF
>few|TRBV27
CASSSGQTRTEAFF
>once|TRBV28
CASSLWDSTGVPGTRDEQYF
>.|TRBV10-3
CAISEPGQGGTEAFF
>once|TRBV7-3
CASSPTSTLGNEQFF
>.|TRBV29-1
CSVDPDRDYNEQFF
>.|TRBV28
CASSFSTGWNTEAFF
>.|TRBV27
CASSPTDRRIIDTQYF
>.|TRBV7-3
CASSLTYRGTDTQYF
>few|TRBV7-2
CASSSRHQSNQPQHF
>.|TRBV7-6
CASSPTRGDAYNEQFF
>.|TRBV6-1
CASSDRHRRIPYEQYF
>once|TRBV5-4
CASSGGLEEKLFF
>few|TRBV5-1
CASSLETGVGEKLFF
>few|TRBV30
CAWSSNRGNTEAFF
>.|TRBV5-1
CASSLTTGAYNEQFF
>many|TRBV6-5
CASSVGSGLYNEQFF
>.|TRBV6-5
CASMGLGSEDTQYF
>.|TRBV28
CATRGITYEQYF
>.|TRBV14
CASSQRETGVYGYTF
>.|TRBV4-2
CASSQDLYGGPYLNTEAFF
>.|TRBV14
CASSQTGGTFNEKLFF
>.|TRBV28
CASSGYQPQHF
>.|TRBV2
CASRGPGGNNQPQHF
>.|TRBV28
CASSLAPGEQYF
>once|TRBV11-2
CASSRRGGFSNQPQHF
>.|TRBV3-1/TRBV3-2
CASSQGGPIQETQYF